The 5 T cell receptor beta chains below were found in one sample sequenced in a study of CXCR3-negative and CXCR3-positive naive CD8 T cells. UMI-labeled 5' RACE yielded the TRB cDNA libraries. Following a re-call of the 5' RACE reads, TCRdb has one entry per CDR3 protein and lacks DNA. The table counts about 130,000 distinct CDR3 sequences; 0.29% lies in the top ten. The sample taken for sequencing was naive CXCR3- CD8+ T cells from blood. Subset indicated: CD45RO-CCR7+CD27+CD95- naive CD8+ T cells lacking CXCR3 (TNR3-). All receptors derive from a human donor in good health. Some clones in this sample may be carry-over from other donors' samples.

This chain joins TRBV28 and TRBJ1-1; the D gene TCRdb calls, TRBD1, cannot be checked with no DNA. Germline V lookup: CDR1 MDHEN, CDR2 SYDVKM. This CDR3 has 14 amino acids. The CDR3 sequence: CASSLYGGGTEAFF. Looking up the rest from reference TRBV28 and TRBJ1-1 gives the full variable domain: DVKVTQSSRYLVKRTGEKVFLECVQDMDHENMFWYRQDPGLGLRLIYFSYDVKMKEKGDIPEGYSVSREKKERFSLILESASTNQTSMYLCASSLYGGGTEAFFGQGTRLTVV.

This chain links TRBV4-1 with TRBJ2-7; TCRdb's D gene call, TRBD1, goes unchecked for lack of DNA. This CDR3 region has 17 residues. Germline V CDR1 and CDR2: MGHRA, YSYEKL. CDR3 region: CASSQVNLVSPLEEQYF.

The rearrangement uses TRBV15 and TRBJ2-7. Germline V gene sequence: CDR1 LNHNV, CDR2 YYDKDF (reference sequence). There are 15 residues in the CDR3. This CDR3 reads CATSRSRTGLHEQCF.

The chain is built from TRBV21-1 and TRBJ1-2; TCRdb returns TRBD1, unconfirmable since there is no DNA. TRBV21-1 is listed as a pseudogene. There are 15 residues in the CDR3. The CDR3 protein is CASSNDRVLNYGYTF.

CDR3 protein: CASSYFRRGGTDTQYF. The chain has TRBV6-2 or TRBV6-3 and TRBJ2-3; the TRBD2 assignment by TCRdb is unverifiable without DNA. Germline V gene lookup returns CDR1 MNHEY and CDR2 SVGEGT. The CDR3 consists of 16 residues.